These 14 T cell receptor beta chains were sequenced from one sample in a study of CD8+ T cells in alopecia areata. RNA extraction was followed by reverse transcription into cDNA, which acted as the sequencing template. Profiled with immunoSEQ multiplex PCR; TCRdb holds only in-frame clones, not every one. The sample was found to contain more than 250,000 clones, and every one recurs. Pooled cells of cutaneous lymph node origin were sorted on CD4, CD8alpha, NKG2D, NKG2ACE and other markers. Source material: CD4+ T cells sorted from a lymph node. These TCRs come from a C3H/HeJ mouse with alopecia areata. MHC haplotype of the mouse line: H2-k.

In this sample, this clone turned up a few times. Mouse gene names apply. The read terminates 4 residues ahead of where the CDR3 ends, so the germline J gene completes it. The sample carries other DNA sequences with the same CDR3. The gene calls are TRBV5 and TRBJ2-1, with 12 bases fitting TRBD2. With 4 bases clipped from V and 4 bases from J, the junction kept 2 bases outside the gene matches. The CDR3 extends over 15 amino acids. CDR1 and CDR2 (germline): LGHNA, YNLKQL (reference sequence). CDR3 sequence reads: CASSPGTGGYAEQFF. CDR3 DNA, as far as it was read: TGTGCCAGCAGCCCCGGGACTGGGGGGTATGCT.

This clone was counted only a few times. Gene names are the mouse ones. The read gets to within 4 residues of the CDR3 end, and the germline J gene fills in the rest. The chain employs TRBV13-2 and TRBJ2-1, with D perhaps matching TRBD2 (6 bases). This CDR3 is 14 amino acids long. V was trimmed by 2 bases and J by 3 bases, leaving 9 bases between them. Germline CDR1 NNHNN, CDR2 SYGAGS (reference sequence). CDR3: CASGDWGFYAEQFF. The part of the CDR3 DNA that was read is TGTGCCAGCGGTGACTGGGGCTTCTATGCT.

A note on this clone: The gene symbols are mouse symbols. The DNA ends 4 residues before the CDR3 does, and the rest of the CDR3 is filled in from the germline J gene. V usage is TRBV13-2 and J usage is TRBJ1-2; 8 nucleotides agree with TRBD1. V gave up 5 bases and J gave up 0 bases; unmatched junction bases: 3. The CDR3 covers 14 residues. Per germline, CDR1 NNHNN and CDR2 SYGAGS (reference sequence). The CDR3 bases that were read are TGTGCCAGCGGGAAGGGACAGGCAAACTCC. Amino acid sequence: CASGKGQANS. The whole CDR3 reads CASGKGQANSDYTF.

As for this clone: Gene names and germline refer to mouse. The CDR3 region is CASGEGTGGMAEVFF. CDR3 bases read: TGTGCCAGCGGTGAGGGGACAGGGGGCATGGCA. This chain uses TRBV13-2 with TRBJ1-1; 12 bases line up with TRBD1. The read ends 4 residues shy of where the CDR3 ends; the end is completed using the germline J gene. Germline values: CDR1 NNHNN, CDR2 SYGAGS (reference sequence). The CDR3 sequence is 15 residues long.

A word on this clone: Gene labels here are mouse ones. The read stops 4 residues short of the end of the CDR3; the missing end is completed from the germline J gene. The rearrangement joins TRBV13-1 to TRBJ1-2, with 7 bases fitting TRBD1. CDR1 and CDR2 from the germline V gene are NSHNY and SYGAGN. The CDR3 length is 12 residues. The CDR3 is CASSDQGADYTF. The sequenced part of the CDR3 DNA is TGTGCCAGCAGTGATCAGGGGGCC.

This clone was seen ten or more times. Gene names and germline match the mouse. CDR3 protein: CASSRRTNRYTGQLYF. The sequenced part of the CDR3 DNA is TGTGCTAGCAGTAGACGGACAAATCGGTACACCGGG. This chain connects TRBV17 to TRBJ2-2; D possibly corresponds to TRBD1 (5 bases). The read is 4 residues too short to cover the CDR3 end, so that end is filled in from the germline J gene. Germline-derived CDR1 and CDR2 are MNHDT and YYDKIL. The CDR3 loop spans 16 amino acids. Trimming shortened V by 2 bases and J by 3 bases, and 13 bases separated the two germline ends.

This clone came up a few times. Gene names refer to mouse genes. Coverage ceases 3 residues before the CDR3 finishes, and the germline J gene fills in the end. The V gene is TRBV19, the J gene TRBJ1-6; a weak D match, TRBD1 (6 bases). TRBJ1-6 counts as an open reading frame of uncertain function. The V gene lost 2 bases and the J gene lost 3 bases, with 9 bases spanning the gap. This CDR3 comprises 15 residues. Germline V gene data show CDR1 as FNHDT and CDR2 as SITEND (reference sequence). CDR3 in amino acids: CASSIEGGYNSPLYF. Incomplete CDR3 DNA: TGTGCCAGCAGTATCGAAGGGGGCTATAATTCGCCC.

Details on this clone: This could be a read error, since a much larger clone is one nucleotide away. Gene names are mouse gene names. The DNA ends 4 residues before the CDR3 does, and the rest of the CDR3 is filled in from the germline J gene. This rearrangement joins TRBV19 to TRBJ1-1; D is perhaps TRBD1 (6 bases). CDR1 and CDR2 (germline): FNHDT, SITEND (reference sequence). V was trimmed by 3 bases and J by 1 base, leaving 7 bases between them. The CDR3 runs 13 residues. The CDR3 spells CASSKDRNTEVFF. The DNA read from the CDR3 is TGTGCCAGCAGTAAGGACAGAAACACA.

This clone was counted a few times. Any gene name here is a mouse gene name. The CDR3 extends 4 residues past the end of the read, so its final part is completed from the germline J gene. The chain recombines TRBV13-2 with TRBJ1-2; D perhaps matches TRBD1 (5 bases). The CDR3 has 14 residues. Trimming stripped 0 bases from V and 2 bases from J, with 8 bases between. Germline CDR1 and CDR2: NNHNN and SYGAGS (reference sequence). CDR3 loop: CASGDAAGNSDYTF. CDR3 DNA, as far as it was read: TGTGCCAGCGGTGATGCAGCAGGGAACTCC.

This clone was seen only a few times. Gene names and germline refer to mouse. The CDR3 end lies 4 residues beyond the end of the read and is filled in from the germline J gene. The gene calls are TRBV13-1 and TRBJ2-2, with 9 bases aligning to TRBD1. The V gene's germline CDR1 is NSHNY and CDR2 SYGAGN. This CDR3 is 15 amino acids long. V shed 4 bases, J shed 4 bases, and the junction held 5 bases outside the gene matches. The CDR3 spells CASSLQGAGTGQLYF. The DNA read from the CDR3 is TGTGCCAGCAGTTTACAGGGGGCGGGCACCGGG.

This clone was seen more than once but under ten times. Gene names denote mouse genes. The read halts 4 residues ahead of the CDR3 end, with the missing end drawn from the germline J gene. This rearrangement joins TRBV13-2 to TRBJ1-1, with TRBD1 matching over 7 bases. Germline V gene lookup returns CDR1 NNHNN and CDR2 SYGAGS (reference sequence). The CDR3 totals 13 residues. Trimming at V came to 7 bases and at J to 0 bases, leaving 3 bases not matched to a gene. This CDR3 reads CASSGTANTEVFF. Partial CDR3 DNA: TGTGCCAGCTCCGGGACAGCAAACACA.

As for this clone: Mouse gene names apply. Coverage ceases 4 residues before the CDR3 finishes, and the germline J gene fills in the end. This chain connects TRBV19 to TRBJ2-3; 7 bases line up with TRBD1. Germline CDR1 FNHDT, CDR2 SITEND (reference sequence). Trimming removed 4 bases from V and 0 bases from J; junction bases left unmatched: 5. The CDR3 loop spans 15 amino acids. The CDR3 bases that were read are TGTGCCAGCAGTTGGGACAGATCTAGTGCAGAA. Protein sequence: CASSWDRSSAE. The entire CDR3 reads CASSWDRSSAETLYF. The full variable domain, in which reference TRBV19 and TRBJ2-3 provide the parts outside the CDR3, is GGIITQTPKFLIGQEGQKLTLKCQQNFNHDTMYWYRQDSGKGLRLIYYSITENDLQKGDLSEGYDASREKKSSFSLTVTSAQKNEMAVFLCASSWDRSSAETLYFGSGTRLTVL.

The sample holds a few counts of this clone. Gene names follow the mouse nomenclature. With the read ending 4 residues before the CDR3 end, the germline J gene is used to fill in that end. The rearrangement links TRBV14 to TRBJ2-5, with 8 bases fitting TRBD2. CDR3 length equals 15 residues. Germline CDR1 and CDR2: SGHDT and FRDEAV. This CDR3 is CASSPTGGPGDTQYF. CDR3 DNA, as far as it was read: TGTGCCAGCAGTCCCACTGGGGGTCCGGGAGAC.

Comments on this clone: Each gene name is a mouse one. The CDR3 end falls 4 residues outside the read, so it is completed with the germline J gene. The chain recombines TRBV19 with TRBJ1-1; D is uncertain. V gave up 6 bases and J gave up 0 bases, with 6 bases separating them. The CDR3 is 12 amino acids. Germline assignment: CDR1 FNHDT and CDR2 SITEND (reference sequence). The sequenced part of the CDR3 DNA is TGTGCCAGCACGACATCAAACACA. As protein: CASTTSNT. The full CDR3 protein is CASTTSNTEVFF.